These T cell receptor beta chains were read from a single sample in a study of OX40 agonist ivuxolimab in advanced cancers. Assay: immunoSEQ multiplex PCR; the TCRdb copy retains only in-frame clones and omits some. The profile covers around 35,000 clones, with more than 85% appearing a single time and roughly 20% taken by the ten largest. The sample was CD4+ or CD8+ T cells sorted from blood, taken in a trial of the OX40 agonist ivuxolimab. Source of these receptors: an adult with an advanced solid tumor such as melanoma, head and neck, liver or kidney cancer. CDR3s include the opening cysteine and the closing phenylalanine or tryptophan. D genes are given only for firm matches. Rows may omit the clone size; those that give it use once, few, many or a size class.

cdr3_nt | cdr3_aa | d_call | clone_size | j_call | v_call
TGTGCCAGCAGCTTGGAAGGCCAGTCGAAGTTCTTC | CASSLEGQSKFF | NA | few | TRBJ2-1 | TRBV5-4
TGTGCCAGCAGTCCGGGGGGCTCCTACAATGAGCAGTTCTTC | CASSPGGSYNEQFF | TRBD2 | NA | TRBJ2-1 | TRBV6-5
TGTGCCACCAGCAGAGACTTAGGGGGCGGGGAGACCCAGTACTTC | CATSRDLGGGETQYF | TRBD1 | NA | TRBJ2-5 | TRBV15
TGCAGCGTTGTCCTGGTACCCCTGGACACCGGGGAGCTGTTTTTT | CSVVLVPLDTGELFF | NA | NA | TRBJ2-2 | TRBV29-1
TGCGCCAGCAGCCAAGATATCGGGCAGGGGTTGACAGATACGCAGTATTTT | CASSQDIGQGLTDTQYF | NA | NA | TRBJ2-3 | TRBV4-3
TGTGCCAGCAGCGCCGCGGGAGGGGCCTACAATGAGCAGTTCTTC | CASSAAGGAYNEQFF | TRBD2 | NA | TRBJ2-1 | TRBV9
TGTGCCAGCAGCTTAGGGACAGGGATGAACACTGAAGCTTTCTTT | CASSLGTGMNTEAFF | TRBD1 | NA | TRBJ1-1 | TRBV7-9
TGTGCCAGTAGGAACCCCCCCGGTGGGGAGCAGTACTTC | CASRNPPGGEQYF | NA | NA | TRBJ2-7 | TRBV19
TGTGCCAGCACCATAGCGGGGGGCACAGATACGCAGTATTTT | CASTIAGGTDTQYF | TRBD2 | NA | TRBJ2-3 | TRBV7-3
TGTGCCAGCAGGGGTATCGGGGATTCTGAAGCTTTCTTT | CASRGIGDSEAFF | NA | NA | TRBJ1-1 | TRBV7-3
TGTGCCTGGAGTGCCCCGCCGGGGGGGCCCAAGGAGGTGGCTTTCTTT | CAWSAPPGGPKEVAFF | NA | NA | TRBJ1-1 | TRBV30
TGTGCCAGCAGTTACTCGGCAGGGCAGGAAGCTTTCTTT | CASSYSAGQEAFF | NA | few | TRBJ1-1 | TRBV6-5
TGTGCCAGCAGTGAAGCAGGAGCTGGTGCTTTCTTT | CASSEAGAGAFF | NA | NA | TRBJ1-1 | TRBV6-1
TGTGCCAGCAGCTCATCTAGCGTCTACGAGCAGTACTTC | CASSSSSVYEQYF | NA | NA | TRBJ2-7 | TRBV7-8
TGTGCCAGTAGTACTGGACAGGGTCTCGCTGGAAACACCATATATTTT | CASSTGQGLAGNTIYF | TRBD1 | NA | TRBJ1-3 | TRBV19
TGTGCCAGCAGCTCCGGGACTAGCGGGGGGGCGCGAGAGACCCAGTACTTC | CASSSGTSGGARETQYF | TRBD2 | NA | TRBJ2-5 | TRBV13
TGTGCCAGCAGCCAATCTACAACGGGCAATCAGCCCCAGCATTTT | CASSQSTTGNQPQHF | NA | NA | TRBJ1-5 | TRBV4-2
TGTGCCAGCAGCTTAGTGGGGGTGCAAGAGACCCAGTACTTC | CASSLVGVQETQYF | NA | NA | TRBJ2-5 | TRBV7-9